Here is one T cell receptor beta chain with its context. Assay: immunoSEQ multiplex PCR; the TCRdb copy retains only in-frame clones and omits some. Among about 140,000 clones listed, 90% to 95% were seen once. The sample originates from a study of control samples from healthy donors and cancer patients. Between the trimmed V and J ends, which lost 6 bases and 4 bases, there was a span of 11 bases. The germline V gene has CDR1 SGHRS and CDR2 YFSETQ. The CDR3 is 14 residues long. V gene TRBV5-1 combines with J gene TRBJ2-6, with D perhaps matching TRBD1 (6 bases). This receptor was obtained from a man aged 40-50 years in good health. Sequencing used blood. In nucleotides, the CDR3 is TGCGCCAGCAAAGGGGGTTCCGGGGCCAACGTCCTGACTTTC. Its protein product is CASKGGSGANVLTF.